The sequence of this T cell receptor beta chain was determined in a study of T cell clonotyping in hematopoietic cell transplantation. Concerning this clone: No antigen is known for it.

The CDR3 runs to 14 residues. V was shortened by 2 bases and J by 0 bases, with 7 bases between the two germline ends. Germline CDR1 SEHNR, CDR2 FQNEAQ (reference sequence). Sequencing used immunoSEQ multiplex PCR; TCRdb keeps in-frame clones, though not all of them. The sample carries 8,500 to 14,000 clones, roughly 89% recorded once. Whole-study results and caveats: After transplant, recipient diversity fell while pathologically expanded clonotypes grew through day 180. At the given depth, recipient repertoires were over 97% de novo clonotypes. CD4 and CD8 repertoire contributions could not be separated without sorting.

Recipient blood drawn about 28 days pretransplant and days 30, 100, 180 after. The sequencing here drew on PBMCs, taken 100 days after allogeneic stem cell transplant. The chain combines TRBV7-9 with TRBJ2-5; D not certain. This receptor was identified in a female patient in her 60s who had an allogeneic stem cell transplant from an unrelated donor, so the T cells may come from the graft donor. Some clones in this sample may be carry-over from other donors' samples. DNA for the CDR3: TGTGCCAGCAGCTTATCCAGGAACCAAGAGACCCAGTACTTC. Protein: CASSLSRNQETQYF.